This T cell receptor beta chain stems from a study of cytomegalovirus exposure and HLA in healthy donors. From germline, CDR1 is MGHRA and CDR2 YSYEKL. The CDR3 contains 15 residues. J lost 6 bases, V lost 4 bases, and 4 bases had no gene match. Remarks on this clone: The antigen remains undetermined.

The validation cohort, a group of around 130 subjects, included the donors and was separate from the roughly 670-subject first cohort. Generated by immunoSEQ multiplex PCR, the TCRdb table keeps only in-frame clones and is missing some. The repertoire holds roughly 120,000 clones, with about nine tenths as singletons. Study findings and constraints: Across donors, most TCRs were seen rarely, yet some public ones were widespread.

The TCR sequence derives from a young man in good health and CMV-seronegative. J is TRBJ2-3 and V is TRBV4-1, with 13 bases matching TRBD2. Sequencing input: PBMCs. The CDR3 region is CASSRTSGSMDTQYF. In DNA form, the CDR3 reads TGCGCCAGCAGCCGGACTAGCGGGAGTATGGATACGCAGTATTTT.